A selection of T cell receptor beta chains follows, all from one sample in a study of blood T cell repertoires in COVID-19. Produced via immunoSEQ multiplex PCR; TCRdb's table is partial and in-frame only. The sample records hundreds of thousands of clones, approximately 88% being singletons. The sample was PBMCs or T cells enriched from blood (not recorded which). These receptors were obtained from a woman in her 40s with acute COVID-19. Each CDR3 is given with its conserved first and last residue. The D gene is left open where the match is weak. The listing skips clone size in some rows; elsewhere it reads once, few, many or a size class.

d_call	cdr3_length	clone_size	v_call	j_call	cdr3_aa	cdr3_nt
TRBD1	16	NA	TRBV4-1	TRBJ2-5	CASSLGQGVYQETQYF	TGCGCCAGCAGCCTGGGACAGGGAGTGTACCAAGAGACCCAGTACTTC
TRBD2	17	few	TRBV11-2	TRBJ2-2	CASSLTPGTSGTGELFF	TGTGCCAGCAGCTTAACTCCTGGAACTAGCGGCACCGGGGAGCTGTTTTTT
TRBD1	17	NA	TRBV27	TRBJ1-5	CASSLPRTGFGNQPQHF	TGTGCCAGCAGTTTACCCCGGACAGGGTTCGGCAATCAGCCCCAGCATTTT
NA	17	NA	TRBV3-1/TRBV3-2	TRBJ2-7	CASSQDLTEKPSYEQYF	TGTGCCAGCAGCCAAGATCTGACAGAAAAACCCTCCTACGAGCAGTACTTC
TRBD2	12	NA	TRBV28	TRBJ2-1	CASSYSGREQFF	TGTGCCAGCAGTTATAGCGGGAGAGAGCAGTTCTTC
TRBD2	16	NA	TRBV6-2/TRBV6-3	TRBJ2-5	CASSYLRGRRVETQYF	TGTGCCAGCAGTTACTTGCGCGGGAGACGGGTAGAGACCCAGTACTTC
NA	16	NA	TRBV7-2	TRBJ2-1	CASSQTRDNALSEQFF	TGTGCCAGCAGCCAAACCCGGGACAATGCGCTTAGTGAGCAGTTCTTC
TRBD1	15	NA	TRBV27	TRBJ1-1	CASSRPGTVLQGAFF	TGTGCCAGCAGCCGACCCGGGACAGTCTTGCAGGGGGCTTTCTTT
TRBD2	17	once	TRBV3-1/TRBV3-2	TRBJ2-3	CASSQWERDEGTDTQYF	TGTGCCAGCAGCCAATGGGAGCGGGACGAGGGAACAGATACGCAGTATTTT
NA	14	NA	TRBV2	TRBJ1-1	CASTRTDLNTEAFF	TGTGCCAGCACCAGGACAGATCTGAACACTGAAGCTTTCTTT
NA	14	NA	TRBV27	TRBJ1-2	CASSFDVRSYGYTF	TGTGCCAGCAGTTTCGATGTCAGAAGCTATGGCTACACCTTC
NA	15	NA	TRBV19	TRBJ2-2	CASSLWGANTGELFF	TGTGCCAGTAGTTTGTGGGGCGCGAACACCGGGGAGCTGTTTTTT
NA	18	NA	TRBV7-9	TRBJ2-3	CASSFGQGGAQSTDTQYF	TGTGCCAGCAGCTTCGGTCAGGGTGGGGCCCAAAGCACAGATACGCAGTATTTT
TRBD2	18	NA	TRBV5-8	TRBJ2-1	CASSGIMRAAGGGNEQFF	TGTGCCAGCAGCGGCATAATGAGGGCGGCGGGAGGAGGCAATGAGCAGTTCTTC
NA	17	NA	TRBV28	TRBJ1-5	CASTEWRAPDSNQPQHF	TGTGCCAGCACCGAGTGGAGGGCACCCGATAGCAATCAGCCCCAGCATTTT
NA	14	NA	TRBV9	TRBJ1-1	CASSVVSVDTEAFF	TGTGCCAGCAGCGTAGTTAGTGTGGACACTGAAGCTTTCTTT
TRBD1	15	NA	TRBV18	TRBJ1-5	CASSPPTGGNQPQHF	TGTGCCAGCTCACCACCGACAGGGGGCAATCAGCCCCAGCATTTT
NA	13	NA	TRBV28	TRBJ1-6	CASNGGGNSPLHF	TGTGCCAGCAACGGGGGGGGGAATTCACCCCTCCACTTT
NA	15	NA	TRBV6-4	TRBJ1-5	CASSVTGGSNQPQHF	TGTGCCAGCAGTGTGACAGGCGGCAGCAATCAGCCCCAGCATTTT
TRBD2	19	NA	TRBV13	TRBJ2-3	CASSGPGTSGRLSTDTQYF	TGTGCCAGCAGCGGACCCGGGACTAGCGGGAGACTAAGCACAGATACGCAGTATTTT
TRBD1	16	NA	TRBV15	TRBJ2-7	CATSERDRGRRYEQYF	TGTGCCACCAGCGAAAGGGACAGGGGGAGGAGGTACGAGCAGTACTTC
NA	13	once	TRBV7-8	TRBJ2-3	CASSLVEPDTQYF	TGTGCCAGCAGCTTAGTGGAGCCAGATACGCAGTATTTT
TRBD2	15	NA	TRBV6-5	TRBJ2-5	CASSHARLAPETQYF	TGTGCCAGCAGCCACGCAAGACTAGCCCCAGAGACCCAGTACTTC
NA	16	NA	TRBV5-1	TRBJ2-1	CASSLLAAGEQDEQFF	TGCGCCAGCAGCTTGCTTGCAGCGGGTGAGCAGGATGAGCAGTTCTTC
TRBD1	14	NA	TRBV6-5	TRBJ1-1	CASSYTGEGTEAFF	TGTGCCAGCAGTTACACAGGGGAAGGCACTGAAGCTTTCTTT
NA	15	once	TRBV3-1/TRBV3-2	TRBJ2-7	CASSQGGTLSYEQYF	TGTGCCAGCAGCCAAGGCGGGACTCTCTCCTACGAGCAGTACTTC
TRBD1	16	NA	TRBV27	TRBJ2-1	CASNRGGTGSYNEQFF	TGTGCCAGCAATAGGGGAGGGACAGGGAGCTACAATGAGCAGTTCTTC
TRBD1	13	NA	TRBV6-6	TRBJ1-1	CASSDMGQREAFF	TGTGCCAGCAGTGACATGGGACAGCGTGAAGCTTTCTTT
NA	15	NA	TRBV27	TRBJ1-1	CASSSPPGYNTEAFF	TGTGCCAGCAGTTCCCCCCCAGGGTACAACACTGAAGCTTTCTTT
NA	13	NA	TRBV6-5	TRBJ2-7	CASSYNRAHEQYF	TGTGCCAGCAGTTACAACAGGGCCCACGAGCAGTACTTC
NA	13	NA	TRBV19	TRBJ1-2	CASAVGGVAGYTF	TGTGCCAGCGCCGTTGGAGGCGTTGCGGGCTACACCTTC
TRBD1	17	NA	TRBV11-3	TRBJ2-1	CASSLDSRTGYNNEQFF	TGTGCCAGCAGCTTAGATTCCCGGACAGGATATAACAATGAGCAGTTCTTC
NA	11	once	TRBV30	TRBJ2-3	CAWSREIEQYF	TGTGCCTGGAGTAGGGAGATAGAGCAGTATTTT
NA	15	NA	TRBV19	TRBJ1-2	CASSIMVGQYYGYTF	TGTGCCAGTAGTATTATGGTGGGGCAGTACTATGGCTACACCTTC
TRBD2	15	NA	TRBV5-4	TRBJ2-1	CASSLRTSGNNEQFF	TGTGCCAGCAGCTTACGGACTAGCGGGAACAATGAGCAGTTCTTC
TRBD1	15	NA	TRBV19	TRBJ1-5	CASSIDGQGNQPQHF	TGTGCCAGTAGTATTGATGGACAGGGTAATCAGCCCCAGCATTTT
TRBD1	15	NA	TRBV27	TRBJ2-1	CASSPTGGGGSEQFF	TGTGCCAGCAGTCCAACAGGGGGCGGAGGGAGTGAGCAGTTCTTC
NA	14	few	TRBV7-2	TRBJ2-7	CASSPSGGSDEQYF	TGTGCCAGCAGCCCTAGTGGGGGGAGCGACGAGCAGTACTTC
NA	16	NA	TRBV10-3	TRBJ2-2	CAISPNSGSPTGELFF	TGTGCCATCAGTCCTAACTCAGGCTCCCCCACCGGGGAGCTGTTTTTT
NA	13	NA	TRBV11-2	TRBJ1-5	CASSLYLGQPQHF	TGTGCCAGCAGCTTGTACTTGGGCCAGCCCCAGCATTTT
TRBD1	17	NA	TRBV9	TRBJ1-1	CASSVEGPGGLNTEAFF	TGTGCCAGCAGCGTAGAAGGGCCAGGGGGCCTGAACACTGAAGCTTTCTTT
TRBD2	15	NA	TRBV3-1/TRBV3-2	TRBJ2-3	CASTSTSGRTDTQYF	TGTGCCAGCACCTCGACTAGCGGGAGGACAGATACGCAGTATTTT
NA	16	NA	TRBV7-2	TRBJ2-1	CASSLRRGLSYNEQFF	TGTGCCAGCAGCTTAAGGCGGGGACTCTCCTACAATGAGCAGTTCTTC
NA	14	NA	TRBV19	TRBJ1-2	CASSPQGSGIRYTF	TGTGCCAGTAGTCCACAGGGTAGTGGAATTCGCTACACCTTC
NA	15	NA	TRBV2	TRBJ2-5	CASSEDPRGGETQYF	TGTGCCAGCAGTGAAGACCCAAGGGGGGGGGAGACCCAGTACTTC
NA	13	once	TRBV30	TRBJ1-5	CAWSWGGDQPQHF	TGTGCCTGGAGTTGGGGGGGGGATCAGCCCCAGCATTTT
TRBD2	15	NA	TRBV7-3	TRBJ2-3	CASSAISGSADTQYF	TGTGCCAGCAGCGCAATTAGCGGGAGCGCAGATACGCAGTATTTT
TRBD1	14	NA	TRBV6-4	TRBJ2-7	CASSVTGGAYEQYF	TGTGCCAGCAGTGTTACAGGGGGAGCCTACGAGCAGTACTTC
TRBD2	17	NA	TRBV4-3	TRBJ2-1	CASSQSGRGLDGDEQFF	TGCGCCAGCAGCCAGAGCGGGAGGGGTCTCGATGGCGATGAGCAGTTCTTC
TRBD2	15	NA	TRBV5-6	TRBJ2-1	CASSLAGGGLYEQFF	TGTGCCAGCAGCTTGGCGGGAGGGGGTTTGTATGAGCAGTTCTTC
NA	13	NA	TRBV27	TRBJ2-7	CASSLIGRDEQYF	TGTGCCAGCAGTTTAATAGGGCGGGACGAGCAGTACTTC
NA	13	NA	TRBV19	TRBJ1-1	CATQGGRNTEAFF	TGTGCCACCCAAGGAGGGAGGAACACTGAAGCTTTCTTT
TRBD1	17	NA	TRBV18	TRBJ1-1	CASSPFSPGQGESEAFF	TGTGCCAGCTCACCATTCTCCCCGGGACAGGGTGAATCTGAAGCTTTCTTT
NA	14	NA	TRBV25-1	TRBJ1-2	CASSVQGAGVGYTF	TGTGCCAGCAGTGTACAAGGGGCAGGGGTCGGCTACACCTTC
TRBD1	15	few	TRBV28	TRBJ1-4	CASIEQGVKGEKLFF	TGTGCCAGCATCGAACAGGGGGTAAAGGGTGAAAAACTGTTTTTT
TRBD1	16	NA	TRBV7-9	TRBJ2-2	CASSLGAGGPTGELFF	TGTGCCAGCAGCTTAGGTGCAGGGGGCCCCACCGGGGAGCTGTTTTTT